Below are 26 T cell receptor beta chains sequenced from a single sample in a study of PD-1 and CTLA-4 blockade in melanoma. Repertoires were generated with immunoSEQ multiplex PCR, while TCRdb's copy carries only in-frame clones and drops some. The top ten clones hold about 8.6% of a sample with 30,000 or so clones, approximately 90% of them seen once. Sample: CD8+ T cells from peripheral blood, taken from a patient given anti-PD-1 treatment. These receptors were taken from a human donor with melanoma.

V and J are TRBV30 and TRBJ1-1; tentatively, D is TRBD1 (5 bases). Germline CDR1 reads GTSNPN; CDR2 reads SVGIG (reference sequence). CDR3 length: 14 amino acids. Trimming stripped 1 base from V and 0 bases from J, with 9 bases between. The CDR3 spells CAWSAGPVNTEAFF. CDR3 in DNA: TGTGCCTGGAGTGCAGGGCCGGTGAACACTGAAGCTTTCTTT.

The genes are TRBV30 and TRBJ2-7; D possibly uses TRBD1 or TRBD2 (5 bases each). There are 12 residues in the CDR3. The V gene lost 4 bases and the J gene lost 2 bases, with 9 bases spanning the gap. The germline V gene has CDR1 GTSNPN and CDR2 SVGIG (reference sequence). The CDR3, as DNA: TGTGCCTGGACCCGAGGGGCCTACGAGCAGTACTTC. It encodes CAWTRGAYEQYF.

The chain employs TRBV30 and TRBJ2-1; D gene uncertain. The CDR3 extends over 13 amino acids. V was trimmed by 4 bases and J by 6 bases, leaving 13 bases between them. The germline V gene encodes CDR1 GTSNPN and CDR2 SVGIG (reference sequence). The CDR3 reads CAWNFWDSNEQFF. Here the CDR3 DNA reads TGTGCCTGGAACTTTTGGGATAGCAATGAGCAGTTCTTC.

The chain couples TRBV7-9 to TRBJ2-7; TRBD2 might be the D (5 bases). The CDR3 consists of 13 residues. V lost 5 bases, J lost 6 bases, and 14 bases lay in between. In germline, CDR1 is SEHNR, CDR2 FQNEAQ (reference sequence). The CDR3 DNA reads TGTGCCAGCAGCCCGGACCCTGGGAGCGAGCAGTACTTC. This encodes CASSPDPGSEQYF.

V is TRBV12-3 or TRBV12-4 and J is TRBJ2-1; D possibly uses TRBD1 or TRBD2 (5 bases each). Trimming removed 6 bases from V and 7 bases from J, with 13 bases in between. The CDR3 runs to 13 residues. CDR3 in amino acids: CASSPPEGNEQFF. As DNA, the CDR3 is TGTGCCAGCAGCCCACCCGAGGGGAATGAGCAGTTCTTC.

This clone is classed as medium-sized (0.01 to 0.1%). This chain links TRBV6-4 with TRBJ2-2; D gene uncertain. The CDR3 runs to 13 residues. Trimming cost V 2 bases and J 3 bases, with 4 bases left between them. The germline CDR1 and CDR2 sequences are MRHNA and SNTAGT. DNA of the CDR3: TGTGCCAGCAGTGACGACTACACCGGGGAGCTGTTTTTT. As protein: CASSDDYTGELFF.

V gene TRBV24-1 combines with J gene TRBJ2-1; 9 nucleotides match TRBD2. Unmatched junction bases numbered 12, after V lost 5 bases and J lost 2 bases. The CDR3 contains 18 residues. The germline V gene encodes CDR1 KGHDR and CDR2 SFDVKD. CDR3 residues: CATSGAAGGAVAYNEQFF. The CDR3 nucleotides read TGTGCCACCAGTGGTGCCGCGGGAGGGGCGGTCGCCTACAATGAGCAGTTCTTC.

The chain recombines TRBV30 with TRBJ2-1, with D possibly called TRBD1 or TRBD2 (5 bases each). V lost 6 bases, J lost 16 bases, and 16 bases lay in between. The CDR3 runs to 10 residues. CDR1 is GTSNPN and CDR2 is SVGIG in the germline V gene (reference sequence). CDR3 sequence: CACLKGRLFF. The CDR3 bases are TGTGCCTGCCTAAAGGGACGGTTATTCTTC. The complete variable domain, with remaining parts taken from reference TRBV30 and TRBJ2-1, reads SQTIHQWPATLVQPVGSPLSLECTVEGTSNPNLYWYRQAAGRGLQLLFYSVGIGQISSEVPQNLSASRPQDRQFILSSKKLLLSDSGFYLCACLKGRLFFGPGTRLTVL.

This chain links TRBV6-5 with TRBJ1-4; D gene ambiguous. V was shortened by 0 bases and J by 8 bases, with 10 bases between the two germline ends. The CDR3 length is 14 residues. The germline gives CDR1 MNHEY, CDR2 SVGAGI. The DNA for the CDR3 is TGTGCCAGCAGTTACTCGAACGGAGTAGAAAAACTGTTTTTT. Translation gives CASSYSNGVEKLFF.

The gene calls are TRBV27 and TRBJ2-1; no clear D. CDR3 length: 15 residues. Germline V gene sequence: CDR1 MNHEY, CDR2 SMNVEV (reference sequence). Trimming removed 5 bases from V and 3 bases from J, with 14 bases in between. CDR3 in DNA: TGTGCCAGCAGTGAGTCGGCACTTCACTACAATGAGCAGTTCTTC. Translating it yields CASSESALHYNEQFF.

The CDR3 DNA sequence: TGTGCCAGCAGTTACACGCTAAGCGGTGAAAAACTGTTTTTT. Translated: CASSYTLSGEKLFF. The rearrangement links TRBV6-2 or TRBV6-3 to TRBJ1-4; D is unclear. This CDR3 is 14 amino acids long. The V gene lost 2 bases and the J gene lost 7 bases, with 11 bases spanning the gap. Germline values: CDR1 MNHEY, CDR2 SVGEGT.

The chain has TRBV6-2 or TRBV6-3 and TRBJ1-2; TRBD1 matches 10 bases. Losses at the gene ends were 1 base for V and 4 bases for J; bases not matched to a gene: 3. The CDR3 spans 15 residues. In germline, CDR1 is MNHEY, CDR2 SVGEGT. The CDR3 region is CASSYWTGGSYGYTF. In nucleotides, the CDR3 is TGTGCCAGCAGTTACTGGACAGGGGGGAGCTATGGCTACACCTTC.

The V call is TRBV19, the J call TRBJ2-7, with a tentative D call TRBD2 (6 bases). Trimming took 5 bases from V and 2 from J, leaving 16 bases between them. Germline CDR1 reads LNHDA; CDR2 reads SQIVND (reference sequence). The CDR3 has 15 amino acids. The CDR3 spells CASSPRGNEAYEQYF. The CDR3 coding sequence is TGTGCCAGTAGTCCCCGGGGGAACGAAGCCTACGAGCAGTACTTC.

CDR3 in DNA: TGTGCCAGCAGCCGTTGGCCTAAGAACAATGAGCAGTTCTTC. This gives the protein CASSRWPKNNEQFF. The V and J genes are TRBV27 and TRBJ2-1; D is undetermined. The CDR3 consists of 14 residues. The germline V gene encodes CDR1 MNHEY and CDR2 SMNVEV (reference sequence). Trimming pared 6 bases from V and 5 bases from J, leaving 14 bases between.

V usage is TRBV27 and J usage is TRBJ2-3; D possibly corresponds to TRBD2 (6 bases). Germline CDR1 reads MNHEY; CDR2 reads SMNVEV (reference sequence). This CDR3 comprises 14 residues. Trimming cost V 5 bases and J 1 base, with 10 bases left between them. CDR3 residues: CASSTSPGTDTQYF. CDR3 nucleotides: TGTGCCAGCAGTACTAGCCCTGGCACAGATACGCAGTATTTT.

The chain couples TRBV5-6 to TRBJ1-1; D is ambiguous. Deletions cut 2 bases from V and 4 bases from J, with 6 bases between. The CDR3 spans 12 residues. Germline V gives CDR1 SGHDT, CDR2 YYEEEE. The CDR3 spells CASSFSGTEAFF. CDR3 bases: TGTGCCAGCAGCTTTTCGGGCACTGAAGCTTTCTTT.

CDR3 region: CASIRGENTEAFF. The CDR3 bases are TGTGCCAGCATTAGGGGGGAGAACACTGAAGCTTTCTTT. The J gene is TRBJ1-1, the V gene TRBV2; D possibly corresponds to TRBD1 (6 bases). The CDR3 totals 13 residues. V was cut by 7 bases and J by 1 base, with 10 bases left in between. CDR1 is SNHLY and CDR2 is FYNNEI in the germline V gene.

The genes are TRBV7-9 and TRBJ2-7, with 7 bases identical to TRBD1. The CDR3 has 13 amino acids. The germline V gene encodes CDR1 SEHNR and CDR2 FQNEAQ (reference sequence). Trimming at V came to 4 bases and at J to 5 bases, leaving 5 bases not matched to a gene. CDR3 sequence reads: CASSSGQVDEQYF. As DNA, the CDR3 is TGTGCCAGCAGCTCTGGACAGGTTGACGAGCAGTACTTC.

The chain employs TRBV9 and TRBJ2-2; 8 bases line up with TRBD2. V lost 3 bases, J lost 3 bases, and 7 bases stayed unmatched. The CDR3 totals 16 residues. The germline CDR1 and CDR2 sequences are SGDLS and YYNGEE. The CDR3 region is CASSGTREGDTGELFF. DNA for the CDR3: TGTGCCAGCAGCGGAACTCGGGAGGGAGACACCGGGGAGCTGTTTTTT. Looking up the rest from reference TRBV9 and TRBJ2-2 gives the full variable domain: DSGVTQTPKHLITATGQRVTLRCSPRSGDLSVYWYQQSLDQGLQFLIQYYNGEERAKGNILERFSAQQFPDLHSELNLSSLELGDSALYFCASSGTREGDTGELFFGEGSRLTVL.

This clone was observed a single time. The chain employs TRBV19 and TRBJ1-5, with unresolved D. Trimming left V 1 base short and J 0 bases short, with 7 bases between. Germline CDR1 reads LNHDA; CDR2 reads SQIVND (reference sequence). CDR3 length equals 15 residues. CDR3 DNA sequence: TGTGCCAGTAGTATAGTGCCGAATAGCAATCAGCCCCAGCATTTT. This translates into CASSIVPNSNQPQHF.

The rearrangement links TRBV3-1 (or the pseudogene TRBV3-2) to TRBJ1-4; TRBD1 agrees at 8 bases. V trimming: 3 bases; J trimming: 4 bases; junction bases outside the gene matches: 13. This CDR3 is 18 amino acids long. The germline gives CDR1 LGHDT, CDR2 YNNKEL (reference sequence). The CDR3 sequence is CASSHLGQGRSDNEKLFF. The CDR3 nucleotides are TGTGCCAGCAGCCACCTCGGACAGGGCCGTTCCGATAATGAAAAACTGTTTTTT.

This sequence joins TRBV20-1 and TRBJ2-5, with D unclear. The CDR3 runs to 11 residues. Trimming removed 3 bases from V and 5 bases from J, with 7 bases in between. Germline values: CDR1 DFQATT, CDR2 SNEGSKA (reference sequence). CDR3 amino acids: CSARVEETQYF. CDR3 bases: TGCAGTGCTAGGGTCGAGGAGACCCAGTACTTC.

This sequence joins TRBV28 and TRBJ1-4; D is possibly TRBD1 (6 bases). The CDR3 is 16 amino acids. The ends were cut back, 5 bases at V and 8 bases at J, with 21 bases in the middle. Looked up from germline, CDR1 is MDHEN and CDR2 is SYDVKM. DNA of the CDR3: TGTGCCAGCAGTACAAACCCCAGGGGAGGAAGCGAAAAACTGTTTTTT. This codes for CASSTNPRGGSEKLFF. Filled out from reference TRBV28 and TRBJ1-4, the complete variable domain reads DVKVTQSSRYLVKRTGEKVFLECVQDMDHENMFWYRQDPGLGLRLIYFSYDVKMKEKGDIPEGYSVSREKKERFSLILESASTNQTSMYLCASSTNPRGGSEKLFFGSGTQLSVL.

CDR3: CASSLEESYGYTF. DNA of the CDR3: TGCGCCAGCAGCTTGGAGGAGAGCTATGGCTACACCTTC. The chain has TRBV5-1 and TRBJ1-2; D unresolved. Between the trimmed V and J ends, which lost 0 bases and 4 bases, there was a span of 7 bases. This CDR3 spans 13 amino acids. CDR1 is SGHRS, CDR2 YFSETQ, per germline.

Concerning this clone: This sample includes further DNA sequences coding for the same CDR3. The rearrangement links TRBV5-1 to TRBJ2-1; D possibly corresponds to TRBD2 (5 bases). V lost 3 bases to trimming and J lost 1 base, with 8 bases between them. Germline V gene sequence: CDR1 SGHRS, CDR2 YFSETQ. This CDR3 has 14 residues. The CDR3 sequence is CASSSSGSYNEQFF. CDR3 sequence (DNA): TGCGCCAGCAGCTCGAGCGGTTCCTACAATGAGCAGTTCTTC.

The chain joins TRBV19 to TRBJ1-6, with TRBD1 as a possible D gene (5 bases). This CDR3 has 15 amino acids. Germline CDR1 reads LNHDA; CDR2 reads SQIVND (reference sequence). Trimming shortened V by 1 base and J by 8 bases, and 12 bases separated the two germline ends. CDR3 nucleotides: TGTGCCAGTAGTATAGTCCAGACAGCCGATTCACCCCTCCACTTT. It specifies CASSIVQTADSPLHF.